The 18 T cell receptor beta chains presented below share a single source sample, sequenced in a study of molecular identifiers for immune sequencing clone quantification. MiXCR, run by TCRdb on the PCR reads, gives a single entry per CDR3 protein. The sample includes more than 450,000 distinct CDR3 sequences, 25% seen only once; the top ten take approximately 0.76%. The sequencing input was naive CD8+ T cells from blood, with Jurkat cell RNA spiked in. Subset: FACS-sorted CD8+CD4-CCR7+CD45RA+ naive T cells. Source of these receptors: a human donor in good health. Some libraries in this study had Jurkat cell RNA spiked in.

This clonotype was found a few times. The chain has TRBV20-1 and TRBJ2-5; 10 bases are a match to TRBD2. Looked up from germline, CDR1 is DFQATT and CDR2 is SNEGSKA (reference sequence). This CDR3 is built from 14 residues. V shed 4 bases and J 2 bases; nucleotides not matched to a gene: 4. For the CDR3, the DNA is TGCAGTGCTACAGGACTAGCGGAACAAGAGACCCAGTACTTC. Protein: CSATGLAEQETQYF.

To note about this clonotype: Sequence at one end of the junction differs from germline and may be a read error. The chain recombines TRBV3-1 with TRBJ2-7; D remains ambiguous. The CDR3 is 11 residues long. The germline CDR1 and CDR2 sequences are LGHDT and YNNKEL (reference sequence). This chain's CDR3 is CASSHSYEQCF. The CDR3, as DNA: TGTGCCAGCAGCCATTCGTACGAGCAGTGCTTC.

This chain links TRBV7-9 with TRBJ2-6; D assignment may be TRBD1 or TRBD2 (5 bases each). Trimming stripped 5 bases from V and 0 bases from J, with 14 bases between. Germline CDR1 reads SEHNR; CDR2 reads FQNEAQ (reference sequence). This CDR3 is 17 amino acids long. The CDR3 DNA sequence: TGTGCCAGCAGCCACCGGGACCCCAACTCTGGGGCCAACGTCCTGACTTTC. This encodes CASSHRDPNSGANVLTF.

This clonotype was detected many times. The genes are TRBV5-1 and TRBJ2-7; 9 bases align to TRBD2. Germline V gene sequence: CDR1 SGHRS, CDR2 YFSETQ. The V gene end was trimmed by 5 bases and the J gene end by 1 base; junction bases not matched to a gene: 1. There are 13 residues in the CDR3. The CDR3 loop is CASRAGGSYEQYF. The DNA of the CDR3 is TGCGCCAGCAGGGCGGGGGGGTCCTACGAGCAGTACTTC. The full variable domain, with the rest looked up from reference TRBV5-1 and TRBJ2-7, is KAGVTQTPRYLIKTRGQQVTLSCSPISGHRSVSWYQQTPGQGLQFLFEYFSETQRNKGNFPGRFSGRQFSNSRSEMNVSTLELGDSALYLCASRAGGSYEQYFGPGTRLTVT.

This clonotype was observed at least ten times. The rearrangement joins TRBV19 to TRBJ2-3; D possibly corresponds to TRBD1 (5 bases). The CDR3 is made up of 14 amino acids. The V end was cut by 3 bases, the J end by 4 bases, with 11 bases between. The germline V gene encodes CDR1 LNHDA and CDR2 SQIVND (reference sequence). The CDR3 coding sequence is TGTGCCAGTAGTATGGGGCTACAGGCAGATACGCAGTATTTT. It translates to CASSMGLQADTQYF.

The chain carries TRBV20-1 and TRBJ1-5, with unresolved D. Germline-derived CDR1 and CDR2 are DFQATT and SNEGSKA (reference sequence). The length of the CDR3 is 14 residues. Trimming took off 6 bases at V and 0 bases at J, with 12 bases between the two ends. CDR3 region: CSAVDTSSNQPQHF. For the CDR3, the DNA is TGCAGTGCGGTTGACACCAGTAGCAATCAGCCCCAGCATTTT.

In its sample, this clonotype was seen a few times. The rearrangement joins TRBV19 to TRBJ2-3, with D possibly called TRBD1 or TRBD2 (5 bases each). Germline loops: CDR1 LNHDA, CDR2 SQIVND (reference sequence). There are 14 residues in the CDR3. V dropped 3 bases and J dropped 2 bases, with 9 bases sitting between them. Here the CDR3 DNA reads TGTGCCAGTAGTATTAACGGGGCCACAGATACGCAGTATTTT. This encodes CASSINGATDTQYF.

This clonotype occurred a few times. J is TRBJ2-5 and V is TRBV7-8; tentative D call: TRBD2 (6 bases). The germline CDR1 and CDR2 sequences are SGHVS and FQNEAQ. Trimming removed 1 base at V and 7 bases at J, with 13 bases between. This CDR3 has 14 residues. The CDR3: CASSLDAGLGTQYF. The DNA of the CDR3 is TGTGCCAGCAGCTTAGATGCGGGGCTGGGGACCCAGTACTTC.

This rearrangement joins TRBV6-5 to TRBJ2-7, with TRBD1 matching over 8 bases. The germline CDR1 and CDR2 sequences are MNHEY and SVGAGI. This CDR3 has 14 residues. The J segment lost 3 bases and the V segment lost 4 bases, leaving 5 bases of the junction unmatched. The DNA of the CDR3 is TGTGCCAGCAGTTTACCGGACAGGGACTACGAGCAGTACTTC. Amino acid sequence: CASSLPDRDYEQYF.

Turning to this clonotype: This clone may be a read error of a much larger clone one base away. The chain uses TRBV29-1 and TRBJ2-3; TRBD1 is a possible D gene (5 bases). The CDR3 spans 14 residues. Deletions cut 0 bases from V and 10 bases from J, with 17 bases between. CDR1 and CDR2 (germline): SQVTM, ANQGSEA. The CDR3 DNA follows: TGCAGCGTTGAAGAAAGGACAACCCAGGTTCCGCAGTATTTT. Translation gives CSVEERTTQVPQYF.

This rearrangement joins TRBV4-1 to TRBJ2-5; TRBD1 agrees at 8 bases. V lost 0 bases, J lost 5 bases, and 11 bases stayed unmatched. Germline V gene data show CDR1 as MGHRA and CDR2 as YSYEKL. The CDR3 covers 17 residues. CDR3 DNA: TGCGCCAGCAGCCAAGAGCCCCTGGGTCAGGGGGCGGAGACCCAGTACTTC. It specifies CASSQEPLGQGAETQYF.

This clonotype has just a few counts. The chain employs TRBV4-1 and TRBJ2-3, with D unresolved. The CDR3 spans 16 residues. The V gene lost 0 bases and the J gene lost 0 bases, with 10 bases spanning the gap. Per germline, CDR1 MGHRA and CDR2 YSYEKL. This CDR3 reads CASSQDFRPSTDTQYF. The CDR3 nucleotides read TGCGCCAGCAGCCAAGATTTCCGGCCTAGCACAGATACGCAGTATTTT.

This clonotype was seen more than once but under ten times. The rearrangement joins TRBV6-5 to TRBJ2-7; tentative D call: TRBD2 (7 bases). The CDR3 extends over 20 amino acids. Germline V lookup: CDR1 MNHEY, CDR2 SVGAGI. The V gene lost 2 bases and the J gene lost 1 base, with 27 bases spanning the gap. Here the CDR3 reads CASSYATWDLGGGKSYEQYF. CDR3 DNA sequence: TGTGCCAGCAGTTACGCCACTTGGGACTTAGGGGGGGGAAAGTCCTACGAGCAGTACTTC.

This clonotype was counted between two and nine times. In DNA, the CDR3 is TGTGCCAGCAGCTTACTAGCTGGAAACACCATATATTTT. Amino acid sequence: CASSLLAGNTIYF. The genes are TRBV7-3 and TRBJ1-3; D is unresolved. The CDR3 runs 13 residues. Germline CDR1 SGHTA, CDR2 FQGTGA. The germline V and J ends were trimmed by 2 bases and 2 bases, with 4 bases remaining between them.

The V call is TRBV4-3, the J call TRBJ2-1; TRBD2 matches 11 bases. Germline V gene sequence: CDR1 LGHNA, CDR2 YSLEER. With V trimmed by 1 base and J by 8 bases, 4 bases remained unmatched. CDR3 length equals 15 residues. CDR3 sequence (DNA): TGCGCCAGCAGCCAAGGACTAGCGGGGATGTATGAGCAGTTCTTC. Protein product: CASSQGLAGMYEQFF.

Many counts were recorded for this clonotype. The genes are TRBV7-9 and TRBJ2-3; no definite D call. The CDR3 extends over 15 amino acids. Germline V gives CDR1 SEHNR, CDR2 FQNEAQ (reference sequence). Trimming shortened V by 5 bases and J by 3 bases, and 15 bases separated the two germline ends. The CDR3 loop reads CASSQIRFGTDTQYF. The CDR3 nucleotides read TGTGCCAGCAGCCAAATCAGGTTTGGTACAGATACGCAGTATTTT.

This clonotype occurred a few times. This chain joins TRBV9 and TRBJ2-3, with D maybe TRBD1 (5 bases). CDR1 is SGDLS and CDR2 is YYNGEE in the germline V gene. This CDR3 is built from 17 residues. V was cut by 4 bases and J by 2 bases, with 20 bases left in between. CDR3 amino acids: CASSPVVGRQNTDTQYF. CDR3 nucleotide sequence: TGTGCCAGCAGCCCCGTAGTGGGGCGACAAAACACAGATACGCAGTATTTT.

This chain uses TRBV5-8 with TRBJ2-2; D ambiguous. Germline lookup yields CDR1 SGHTS and CDR2 YDEGEE. CDR3 length: 13 amino acids. Trimming took off 7 bases at V and 6 bases at J, with 13 bases between the two ends. CDR3 protein: CASSILGPGELFF. CDR3 sequence (DNA): TGTGCCAGCTCGATATTAGGCCCCGGGGAGCTGTTTTTT.